The rows below give T cell receptor beta chains drawn from one sample of a study of T cells in Graves' hyperthyroidism and ophthalmopathy. TCRdb re-derived calls from the multiplex PCR reads in MiXCR, one entry per CDR3 protein. The top ten clones hold over 25% of a sample with about 260,000 distinct CDR3 sequences, 25% to 30% of them seen once. Sequenced material: blood. Receptors were obtained from a man aged 40-49 years with Graves' hyperthyroidism that later progressed to Graves' ophthalmopathy. Each CDR3 is given with its conserved first and last residue. The D gene is left open where the match is weak. Not every row has a clone size; where given, it reads once, few, many or a size class.

j_call d_call clone_size v_call cdr3_aa cdr3_nt
TRBJ2-5 TRBD2 many TRBV5-1 CASSFSGTGETQYF TGCGCCAGCAGCTTTAGCGGGACTGGGGAGACCCAGTACTTC
TRBJ2-7 TRBD1 many TRBV9 CASSPWSGTGPYEQYF TGTGCCAGCAGCCCCTGGTCCGGGACAGGGCCCTACGAGCAGTACTTC
TRBJ1-5 NA few TRBV7-9 CASSFRENQPQHF TGTGCCAGCAGCTTCCGGGAAAATCAGCCCCAGCATTTT
TRBJ2-4 TRBD2 NA TRBV6-1 CASNSPSGANTKNIQYF TGTGCCAGCAACTCACCCAGCGGGGCCAATACCAAAAACATTCAGTACTTC
TRBJ1-1 NA few TRBV6-5 CASSYSYRRLPEAFF TGTGCCAGCAGTTACTCCTATCGTAGGTTACCTGAAGCTTTCTTT
TRBJ1-2 NA many TRBV30 CAWRAGFNYGYTF TGTGCCTGGAGAGCGGGCTTTAACTATGGCTACACCTTC
TRBJ2-1 NA many TRBV6-4 CASISSGRRSSYNEQFF TGTGCCAGCATCAGTAGCGGTCGGAGGAGCTCCTACAATGAGCAGTTCTTC
TRBJ1-2 NA many TRBV20-1 CSAERGLYGYTF TGCAGTGCTGAAAGAGGGCTCTATGGCTACACCTTC
TRBJ2-2 TRBD2 few TRBV11-2 CASSTSGPRELFF TGTGCCAGCAGTACTAGCGGACCCCGGGAGCTGTTTTTT
TRBJ1-1 NA many TRBV7-2 CASSLSVGHTTNTEAFF TGTGCCAGCAGCTTATCGGTTGGACACACCACGAACACTGAAGCTTTCTTT
TRBJ2-7 NA many TRBV29-1 CSVRIANYEQYF TGCAGCGTTCGTATCGCCAACTACGAGCAGTACTTC
TRBJ2-3 TRBD2 NA TRBV4-1 CASSQKRGGASDTQYF TGCGCCAGCAGCCAGAAACGGGGGGGGGCTTCAGATACGCAGTATTTT
TRBJ2-7 TRBD2 many TRBV7-3 CASSLGRSGSYEQYF TGTGCCAGCAGCTTGGGTCGGAGCGGGAGCTACGAGCAGTACTTC
TRBJ2-1 NA NA TRBV5-1 CASSLVRVSDEQFF TGCGCCAGCAGCTTGGTTAGGGTAAGCGATGAGCAGTTCTTC
TRBJ1-5 NA many TRBV28 CASSWDGNQPQHF TGTGCCAGCAGTTGGGACGGCAATCAGCCCCAGCATTTT
TRBJ1-5 NA many TRBV18 CASSPVWGRQPQHF TGTGCCAGCTCACCAGTATGGGGGCGGCAGCCCCAGCATTTT
TRBJ1-2 NA many TRBV20-1 CTEDTEAGYTF TGCACCGAGGACACAGAGGCAGGCTACACCTTC
TRBJ1-2 NA NA TRBV6-5 CASSYSTGGYTF TGTGCCAGCAGTTACTCGACGGGTGGCTACACCTTC
TRBJ2-5 TRBD2 many TRBV20-1 CSASGLAGVVETQYF TGCAGTGCTAGTGGTCTAGCGGGAGTCGTAGAGACCCAGTACTTC
TRBJ2-5 NA many TRBV24-1 CATSDSITLEETQYF TGTGCCACCAGTGATTCAATAACGTTGGAAGAGACCCAGTACTTC
TRBJ2-7 NA NA TRBV7-4 CASSPPPLPPPYEQYF TGTGCCAGCAGCCCCCCCCCCTTGCCGCCACCCTACGAGCAGTACTTC
TRBJ1-5 NA many TRBV10-3 CAISRGQIQHF TGTGCCATCAGCCGCGGACAGATTCAGCATTTT
TRBJ2-5 TRBD1 NA TRBV6-1 CASRTGIGETQYF TGTGCCAGCAGGACAGGGATAGGGGAGACCCAGTACTTC
TRBJ1-1 NA NA TRBV28 CASSLGQVGDTEAFF TGTGCCAGCAGCTTAGGGCAGGTCGGAGACACTGAAGCTTTCTTT
TRBJ2-6 NA NA TRBV19 CASSTGGAGGSGANVLTF TGTGCCAGTAGTACGGGCGGGGCAGGGGGCTCTGGGGCCAACGTCCTGACTTTC
TRBJ1-2 TRBD1 once TRBV6-5 CASSYSSGTGDNGYTF TGTGCCAGCAGTTACTCGAGCGGGACAGGGGATAATGGCTACACCTTC
TRBJ1-5 TRBD1 NA TRBV5-1 CASSLTGQPNQPQHF TGCGCCAGCAGCTTGACGGGACAGCCTAATCAGCCCCAGCATTTT
TRBJ2-5 TRBD1 few TRBV12-3/TRBV12-4 CASSLQGAGSQYF TGTGCCAGCAGTTTACAGGGGGCAGGTTCCCAGTACTTC
TRBJ1-1 NA NA TRBV20-1 CSARDRSRGGGSEAFF TGCAGTGCTAGAGATCGTTCTAGGGGCGGCGGTTCTGAAGCTTTCTTT
TRBJ2-2 NA many TRBV12-3/TRBV12-4 CASSAISGDTGELFF TGTGCCAGCAGTGCCATCTCAGGGGACACCGGGGAGCTGTTTTTC
TRBJ2-7 TRBD2 many TRBV7-2 CASSLPLAGIYEQYF TGTGCCAGCAGCTTACCACTAGCGGGAATTTACGAGCAGTACTTC
TRBJ2-2 NA many TRBV6-2/TRBV6-3 CASSSKREWSTGELFF TGTGCCAGCAGTTCCAAGAGGGAGTGGAGCACCGGGGAGCTGTTTTTT
TRBJ2-7 TRBD2 many TRBV10-3 CAISYGLAGTTYEQYF TGTGCCATCAGCTACGGACTAGCGGGAACAACCTACGAGCAGTACTTC
TRBJ2-7 NA many TRBV12-3/TRBV12-4 CASSFGFYEQYF TGTGCCAGCAGTTTTGGGTTCTACGAGCAGTACTTC
TRBJ2-2 NA many TRBV24-1 CATSDRAGKGNTGELFF TGTGCCACCAGTGATAGGGCAGGCAAAGGGAACACCGGGGAGCTGTTTTTT
TRBJ1-4 TRBD1 many TRBV9 CASSRGLGQDFATNEKLFF TGTGCCAGCAGCAGGGGATTGGGACAGGACTTTGCAACTAATGAAAAACTGTTTTTT
TRBJ1-2 NA NA TRBV24-1 CATSDQTAGIGGYTF TGTGCCACCAGTGATCAAACGGCGGGGATCGGTGGCTACACCTTC
TRBJ1-3 NA many TRBV6-5 CASSYSAVLRNTIYF TGTGCCAGCAGTTACTCTGCGGTGTTAAGAAACACCATATATTTT